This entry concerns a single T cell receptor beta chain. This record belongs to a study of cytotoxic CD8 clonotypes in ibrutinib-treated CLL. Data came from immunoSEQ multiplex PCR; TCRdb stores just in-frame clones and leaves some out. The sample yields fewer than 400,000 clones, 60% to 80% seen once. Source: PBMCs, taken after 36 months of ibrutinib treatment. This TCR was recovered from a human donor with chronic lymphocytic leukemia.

The CDR3 DNA is TGTGCCAGCAGCTTAGGGGTACAGGGTGGGTCACCCCTCCACTTT. Translated, it gives CASSLGVQGGSPLHF. The chain combines TRBV7-8 with TRBJ1-6; a possible D gene is TRBD1 (6 bases). Germline V CDR1 and CDR2: SGHVS, FQNEAQ. CDR3 size: 15 residues. The V end lost 1 base, the J end lost 10 bases, and 14 bases lay between the germline ends.